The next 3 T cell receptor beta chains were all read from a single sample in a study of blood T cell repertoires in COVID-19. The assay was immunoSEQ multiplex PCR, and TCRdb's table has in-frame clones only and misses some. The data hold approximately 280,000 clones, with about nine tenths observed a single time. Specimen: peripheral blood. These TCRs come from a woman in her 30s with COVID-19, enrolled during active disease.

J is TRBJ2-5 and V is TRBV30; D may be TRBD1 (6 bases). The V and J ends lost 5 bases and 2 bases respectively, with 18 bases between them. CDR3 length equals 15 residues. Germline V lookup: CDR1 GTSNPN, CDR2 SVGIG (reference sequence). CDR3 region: CAWGPGQRPQETQYF. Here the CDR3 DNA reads TGTGCCTGGGGACCCGGACAGAGACCGCAAGAGACCCAGTACTTC.

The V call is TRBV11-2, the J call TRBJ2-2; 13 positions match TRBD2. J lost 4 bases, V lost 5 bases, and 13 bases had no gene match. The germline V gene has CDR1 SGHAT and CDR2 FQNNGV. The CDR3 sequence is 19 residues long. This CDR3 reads CASSTSPGTSGIPTGELFF. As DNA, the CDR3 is TGTGCCAGCAGCACCTCCCCCGGGACTAGCGGGATTCCCACCGGGGAGCTGTTTTTT.

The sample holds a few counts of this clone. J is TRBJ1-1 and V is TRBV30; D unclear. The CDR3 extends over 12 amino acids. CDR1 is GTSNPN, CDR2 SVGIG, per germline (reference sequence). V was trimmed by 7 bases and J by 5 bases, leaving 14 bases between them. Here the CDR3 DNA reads TGTGCCTTTGCACCCCGAGGAACTGAAGCTTTCTTT. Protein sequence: CAFAPRGTEAFF.